This TCR beta chain emerged from a study of neurological immune-mediated disorders. From 15-18 subjects, every sequencing run obtained over 160 million TCR-beta sequences. TCRdb fed the 5' RACE reads into MiXCR, producing one record per CDR3 protein. The sample gives over 75,000 distinct CDR3 sequences, nearly 6% of which show up once; 7.9% is in the top ten. This clonotype has a count of ten or more. Its cognate antigen is unknown. Study results and caveats: Phylogenetic grouping assigned the repertoires of 18 of 34 multiple sclerosis patients to a single related-CDR3 cluster, representing a possible signature. The greatest TCR clonal expansion appeared in HTLV-1-associated myelopathy and the smallest, falling below healthy controls, in multiple sclerosis.

Stated time point: longitudinal time-point 2. CDR1 and CDR2 (germline): SGHVS, FQNEAQ. V dropped 5 bases and J dropped 3; count of bases not matched to a gene: 8. CDR3 length equals 15 residues. Sequenced input: PBMCs. The clonotype originates from a woman aged 55-69 years with multiple sclerosis. The rearrangement uses TRBV7-8 and TRBJ1-2; TRBD1 matches at 8 bases. This chain's CDR3 is CASSDRTGNYYGYTF. The CDR3 nucleotides read TGTGCCAGCAGCGATCGGACAGGGAATTACTATGGCTACACCTTC. The full variable domain, its missing parts supplied by reference TRBV7-8 and TRBJ1-2, is GAGVSQSPRYKVAKRGQDVALRCDPISGHVSLFWYQQALGQGPEFLTYFQNEAQLDKSGLPSDRFFAERPEGSVSTLKIQRTQQEDSAVYLCASSDRTGNYYGYTFGSGTRLTVV.